This is a list of T cell receptor beta chains from one sample in a study of T cells in Graves' hyperthyroidism and ophthalmopathy. TCRdb ran MiXCR on the multiplex PCR reads and lists one entry per CDR3 protein. The table records around 520,000 distinct CDR3 sequences, 13% to 15% of them present only once. The material sequenced was blood. These receptors were taken from a woman aged 35 to 49 with Graves' hyperthyroidism. Both conserved end residues are part of each CDR3. Each record gives: J gene, D gene, clone size, V gene, CDR3 DNA, CDR3 protein. D genes are given only for firm matches. Size values are once, few and many counts, or a class for expanded clones, and some rows have none.

TRBJ2-7 TRBD1 many TRBV24-1 TGTGCCACCAGTGACAATCCGGGACAGTCCTACGAGCAGTACTTC CATSDNPGQSYEQYF
TRBJ2-5 - few TRBV7-6 TGTGCCAGCAGCCCCACAGGGATGGAGACCCAGTACTTC CASSPTGMETQYF
TRBJ1-1 - many TRBV2 TGTGCCAGCATCGAGGGGAGGTGGACTGAAGCTTTCTTT CASIEGRWTEAFF
TRBJ1-1 - few TRBV6-4 TGTGCCAGCAGTGACTCGATTCTGGCTCAGGGTTCGATTAACACTGAAGCTTTCTTT CASSDSILAQGSINTEAFF
TRBJ1-6 - many TRBV20-1 TGCAGTGCCCTTACCCCTGCCGGTAGTCGCAGCTCCTATAATTCACCCCTCCACTTT CSALTPAGSRSSYNSPLHF
TRBJ1-3 - - TRBV29-1 TGCAGCGTTAAGGGCCGCCTCTCTGGAAACACCATATATTTT CSVKGRLSGNTIYF
TRBJ1-5 - - TRBV28 TGTGCCAGCAGTTCAATTAAGACGGGGAGCAATCAGCCCCAGCATTTT CASSSIKTGSNQPQHF
TRBJ2-2 - few TRBV27 TGTGCCAGCAGTTTTGGTCAGGGATCCGGGGAGCTGTTTTTT CASSFGQGSGELFF
TRBJ2-2 - - TRBV19 TGTGCCAGTAGTATCGCCCCCGGGGAGCTGTTTTTT CASSIAPGELFF
TRBJ2-5 - many TRBV5-1 TGCGCCAGCAGCTTGGACAGGGTCGGGAATCCAAGAGAGACCCAGTACTTC CASSLDRVGNPRETQYF
TRBJ2-1 TRBD2 - TRBV19 TGTGCCAGTAGTATGGGGGTGACTAGCGGGAGGGCCATGGGGCAGTTCTTC CASSMGVTSGRAMGQFF
TRBJ2-3 - few TRBV24-1 TGTGCCACCAGTGATTTTAAGTCTAGCTTGGATACGCAGTATTTT CATSDFKSSLDTQYF
TRBJ2-7 TRBD1 many TRBV20-1 TGCAGTGCAGTCCCGGGACAGGGGTCACCCTACGAGCAGTACTTC CSAVPGQGSPYEQYF
TRBJ1-1 TRBD1 many TRBV28 TGTGCCAGCAGTAATACCCCGGGACAGGGGCGGAACACTGAAGCTTTCTTT CASSNTPGQGRNTEAFF
TRBJ1-5 - many TRBV20-1 TGCAGTGCTAGAGAGGATAGCAATCAGCCCCAGCATTTT CSAREDSNQPQHF
TRBJ2-7 TRBD1 many TRBV28 TGTGCCAGCACGTTCCGGGACAGGTACTACGAGCAGTACTTC CASTFRDRYYEQYF
TRBJ2-1 TRBD2 - TRBV19 TGTGCCAGTACTTCCGGGGGGACTAGCTCCTACAATGAGCAGTTCTTC CASTSGGTSSYNEQFF
TRBJ2-5 TRBD1 many TRBV15 TGTGCCACCAGCAGAGACGTAACGGACAGGGGATTAGGAGAGACCCAGTACTTC CATSRDVTDRGLGETQYF
TRBJ1-1 - many TRBV11-2 TGTGCCAGCAGCTCCCGGGACCGGACCACTGAAGCTTTCTTT CASSSRDRTTEAFF
TRBJ2-2 TRBD2 many TRBV30 TGTGCCTGGAGTGTAGTCCTAGCGGGAGGGACCGGGGAGCTGTTTTTT CAWSVVLAGGTGELFF
TRBJ2-6 - many TRBV20-1 TGCAGTGCTAGATCTCAAAGCTCTGGGGCCAACGTCCTGACTTTC CSARSQSSGANVLTF
TRBJ2-3 - many TRBV20-1 TGCAGTGCTAGAGGACCTAGTTCGGAGACGCAGTATTTT CSARGPSSETQYF
TRBJ1-2 TRBD1 many TRBV7-9 TGTGCCAGCAGTTCCGGGACAGGGACCTATGGCTACACCTTC CASSSGTGTYGYTF
TRBJ2-3 TRBD2 - TRBV7-9 TGTGCCAGCAGCTTCGGATTTCTAGCGGGAGGGCTGGCAGATACGCAGTATTTT CASSFGFLAGGLADTQYF
TRBJ2-1 TRBD1 many TRBV6-2/TRBV6-3 TGTGCCAGCAGTCACAGGGGGCTACGTGGGGATGAGCAGTTCTTC CASSHRGLRGDEQFF
TRBJ2-7 TRBD2 few TRBV28 TGTGCCAGCATTCTACCGGGACTAGCGGGAGGGCCGTACTACGAGCAGTACTTC CASILPGLAGGPYYEQYF
TRBJ2-1 TRBD2 - TRBV29-1 TGCAGCGTTGAAGCCCCAGCGGGAGATAATGAGCAGTTCTTC CSVEAPAGDNEQFF
TRBJ1-6 TRBD1 many TRBV13 TGTGCCAGCAGCTATTTGACAGGGGGATCCTATAATTCACCCCTCCACTTT CASSYLTGGSYNSPLHF
TRBJ1-4 - few TRBV20-1 TGCAGTGCCCTTCCGGGAGTTGGGGGTGAAAAACTGTTTTTT CSALPGVGGEKLFF
TRBJ1-1 - few TRBV4-1 TGCGCCAGCAGCCAAGGGGGCGTTATTAGGGTCGCTGAAGCTTTCTTT CASSQGGVIRVAEAFF
TRBJ2-7 - many TRBV7-2 TGTGCCAGCAGGTCCGGTCTTGGCTCCTACGAGCAGTACTTC CASRSGLGSYEQYF
TRBJ1-1 - many TRBV3-1 TGTGCCAGCAGCGACTCAGGCGAAGCTTTCTTT CASSDSGEAFF
TRBJ2-1 - many TRBV18 TGTGCCAGTGGGGACATCCGCTACAATGAGCAGTTCTTC CASGDIRYNEQFF
TRBJ2-7 - many TRBV20-1 TGCAGTGCTGGCGGACATCCCGAGCAGTACTTC CSAGGHPEQYF
TRBJ2-6 - few TRBV7-6 TGTGCCAGCAGCGCGGGAGTTGACAGGACGGGTTCTGGGGCCAACGTCCTGACTTTC CASSAGVDRTGSGANVLTF
TRBJ2-3 - many TRBV27 TGTGCCAGCACATCCCCGTCTCGCACAGATACGCAGTATTTT CASTSPSRTDTQYF
TRBJ2-2 - many TRBV28 TGTGCCACAGGGACAACGAACACCGGGGAGCTGTTTTTT CATGTTNTGELFF
TRBJ1-1 - many TRBV28 TGTGCCAGCAGAAGCGGAATGAACACTGAAGCTTTCTTT CASRSGMNTEAFF
TRBJ2-1 TRBD1 - TRBV24-1 TGTGCCGCCAGCGCGGGACAGGGGGCTTACAATGAGCAGTTCTTC CAASAGQGAYNEQFF
TRBJ2-2 - - TRBV19 TGTGCCAGTAGTATAGTTTACACCGGGGAGCTGTTTTTT CASSIVYTGELFF
TRBJ2-1 - few TRBV4-2 TGTGCCAGCAGCCAAGATAGCGACTCCTACAATGAGCAGTTCTTC CASSQDSDSYNEQFF
TRBJ2-7 TRBD2 many TRBV30 TGTGCCTGGAGAGTTAGCGGGAGGGGCTACGAGCAGTACTTC CAWRVSGRGYEQYF
TRBJ2-1 TRBD1 many TRBV27 TGTGCCAGCAGCCTCCGGGACAGCTACTACAATGAGCAGTTCTTC CASSLRDSYYNEQFF
TRBJ2-1 - many TRBV28 TGTGCCAGCAGTCCGCCGGAACCCTACAATGAGCAGTTCTTC CASSPPEPYNEQFF
TRBJ2-1 TRBD2 many TRBV28 TGTGCCAGCAGATCGGGACTAGCGGGAGTCAGGGAGCAGTTCTTC CASRSGLAGVREQFF
TRBJ2-1 TRBD2 once TRBV2 TGTGCCAGCAGTGAGCTAGCGGAAGGGAACAATGAGCAGTTCTTC CASSELAEGNNEQFF
TRBJ2-2 TRBD1 - TRBV28 TGTGCCAGCAGTTCCCACAGGGGATCGAACACCGGGGAGCTGTTTTTT CASSSHRGSNTGELFF
TRBJ1-3 - many TRBV11-2 TGTGCCAGCAGCTCGGATTACACCATATATTTT CASSSDYTIYF
TRBJ2-1 - many TRBV28 TGTGCCAGCAAGGACCAGGGGACGGGAGGTGTTTACTACAATGAGCAGTTCTTC CASKDQGTGGVYYNEQFF
TRBJ2-1 TRBD2 many TRBV29-1 TGCAGCGTCGTTGATGTCCAGCGGGGGGCGGGGAATGAGCAGTTCTTC CSVVDVQRGAGNEQFF